This T cell receptor (beta chain) was documented in a study of CD8+CD57+ T cells in acquired aplastic anemia. Template material for TCR beta VDJ and CDR3 profiling consisted of genomic DNA. Each CDR3 protein is one row after TCRdb ran MiXCR on the reads. The data contain 150,000 to 200,000 distinct CDR3 sequences, 45% to 50% of them singletons. This CDR3 contains 16 residues. Per germline, CDR1 SGHAT and CDR2 FQDESV (reference sequence). The V gene lost 5 bases and the J gene lost 4 bases, with 19 bases spanning the gap. All sequencing subjects had displayed CD8+CD57+ cell expansion on flow cytometry.

V gene TRBV11-1 combines with J gene TRBJ2-3; D may be TRBD1 or TRBD2 (5 bases each). Sample: sorted CD4+, CD8+, or CD8+CD57+ T cells (not recorded which) from PBMCs. The receptor was isolated from a human donor with aplastic anemia. CDR3 in amino acids: CASSLGGLGEPDTQYF. The CDR3 coding sequence is TGTGCCAGCAGCCTGGGTGGGCTAGGGGAGCCAGATACGCAGTATTTT.